These T cell receptor beta chains were read from a single sample in a study of tissue T cells after allogeneic stem cell transplantation. Sequencing used immunoSEQ multiplex PCR; TCRdb keeps in-frame clones, though not all of them. The sample holds more than 9,000 clones, approximately 63% seen once. The sequencing here drew on tissue from the right colon, taken at autopsy. These receptors came from a woman between 18 and 50 years old with breast cancer. Each CDR3 is given with its conserved first and last residue. Each record gives: V gene, D gene, clone size, J gene, CDR3 DNA, CDR3 protein. The D gene is left open where the match is weak. Not all rows give a size; the values are once, few, many and, for expanded clones, a class.

>TRBV5-1|NA|NA|TRBJ1-1
TGCGCCAGCAGCTTGGTTGGCAGGGGCCTAGATGAAGCTTTCTTT
CASSLVGRGLDEAFF
>TRBV6-5|TRBD1|few|TRBJ2-7
TGTGCCAGCAGTTACTCTAGGCGGACAGGGGGCTACGAGCAGTACTTC
CASSYSRRTGGYEQYF
>TRBV6-6|NA|NA|TRBJ2-2
TGTGCCAGCAGTTTAATCTCTCCGGGGAACACCGGGGAGCTGTTTTTT
CASSLISPGNTGELFF
>TRBV3-1/TRBV3-2|TRBD1|NA|TRBJ2-7
TGTGCCAGCAGCCAAGATTGGGGGACAGGGTACGAGCAGTACTTC
CASSQDWGTGYEQYF
>TRBV3-1/TRBV3-2|TRBD2|NA|TRBJ2-7
TGTGCCAGCAGCACTAGTAGCGGGAGAGGTCACTACGAGCAGTACTTC
CASSTSSGRGHYEQYF
>TRBV7-2|NA|NA|TRBJ1-5
TGTGCCAGCAGCTTAGACACCTCGGGGCATCAGCCCCAGCATTTT
CASSLDTSGHQPQHF
>TRBV27|TRBD2|NA|TRBJ2-1
TGTGCCAGCAGTTTAGGGTTAAGCGGGAGGGACAATGAGCAGTTCTTC
CASSLGLSGRDNEQFF
>TRBV24-1|NA|NA|TRBJ2-1
TGTGCCACCAGTGTGGGGACCCAAGGCAATGAGCAGTTCTTC
CATSVGTQGNEQFF
>TRBV12-5|NA|few|TRBJ1-1
TGTGCTAGTGGTTTAGGGGACTTCAACACTGAAGCTTTCTTT
CASGLGDFNTEAFF
>TRBV19|NA|NA|TRBJ1-1
TGTGCCAGTAGTATTCTGGGCACTGAAGCTTTCTTT
CASSILGTEAFF
>TRBV6-1|TRBD1|few|TRBJ1-1
TGTGCCAGCAGTGATTGGTCCTCTCCCGACAGGGGAGGTCCTGAAGCTTTCTTT
CASSDWSSPDRGGPEAFF
>TRBV11-1|TRBD1|NA|TRBJ1-1
TGTGCCAGCAGCTTCGGGACAGGGGGCATGAACACTGAAGCTTTCTTT
CASSFGTGGMNTEAFF
>TRBV7-2|TRBD1|NA|TRBJ1-5
TGTGCCAGCAGCTCGACAGGGAGGGATCAGCCCCAGCATTTT
CASSSTGRDQPQHF
>TRBV24-1|NA|NA|TRBJ1-2
TGTGCCACCAGTGTAGACAAGAACTATGGCTACACCTTC
CATSVDKNYGYTF
>TRBV7-9|NA|once|TRBJ1-1
TGTGCCAGCAGCTTGGTGACTCACACTGAAGCTTTCTTT
CASSLVTHTEAFF
>TRBV28|NA|NA|TRBJ2-3
TGTGCCGGCAGCCTCCCAGGGGCAAGCACAGATACGCAGTATTTT
CAGSLPGASTDTQYF
>TRBV10-2|NA|NA|TRBJ2-7
TGCGCCAGCAGTGATCTTCCCTTCATCTTCTACGAGCAGTACTTC
CASSDLPFIFYEQYF
>TRBV7-3|NA|NA|TRBJ2-3
TGTGCCAGCAGCTTAGGACTCACAGATACGCAGTATTTT
CASSLGLTDTQYF
>TRBV6-2/TRBV6-3|NA|NA|TRBJ1-2
TGTGCCAGCAGTTACTCGATCGGCAGGGCCCCGGTGGTCTATGGCTACACCTTC
CASSYSIGRAPVVYGYTF
>TRBV10-1|TRBD1|NA|TRBJ1-1
TGCGCCAGCAGTGCGAACAGGGGGGGACTCGACACTGAAGCTTTCTTT
CASSANRGGLDTEAFF
>TRBV3-1/TRBV3-2|NA|NA|TRBJ1-5
TGTGCCAGCAGCCTGGACAGTCTAAGCAATCAGCCCCAGCATTTT
CASSLDSLSNQPQHF
>TRBV7-9|TRBD1|large|TRBJ2-7
TGTGCCAGCAGGAGCACAGGGGGCTCAATGTTAGCCTACGAGCAGTACTTC
CASRSTGGSMLAYEQYF
>TRBV10-3|TRBD1|NA|TRBJ2-7
TGTGCCATCAGTGGCCCTCCCGGGACAGGGGTCATAAGCTCCTACGAGCAGTACTTC
CAISGPPGTGVISSYEQYF
>TRBV29-1|NA|NA|TRBJ1-4
TGCAGCGGGGGGGGAGGGAATGAAAAACTGTTTTTT
CSGGGGNEKLFF
>TRBV19|NA|NA|TRBJ2-1
TGTGCCAGTAGTATTTGGCGGCGCTCCTACAATGAGCAGTTCTTC
CASSIWRRSYNEQFF
>TRBV24-1|NA|NA|TRBJ2-7
TGTGCCACCAGTGATCCTCGGGGGCAGTACTTC
CATSDPRGQYF
>TRBV18|NA|NA|TRBJ1-4
TGTGCCAGCTCACCAGCAACGGGTTGGGAAAAACTGTTTTTT
CASSPATGWEKLFF
>TRBV11-1|TRBD1|NA|TRBJ2-7
TGTGCCAGCAGGTCTGGTGGACAGGAAACCTACGAGCAGTACTTC
CASRSGGQETYEQYF
>TRBV5-5|NA|few|TRBJ2-1
TGTGCCAGCAGCTTGCGAGTGGGGCCGCGGGATGAGCAGTTCTTC
CASSLRVGPRDEQFF
>TRBV3-1/TRBV3-2|NA|NA|TRBJ1-6
TGTGCCAGCAGCCAAGATTGGGGAGGGAATTCACCCCTCCACTTT
CASSQDWGGNSPLHF
>TRBV6-2/TRBV6-3|TRBD1|NA|TRBJ1-6
TGTGCCAGCAGTTATTATCCCGGGACAGGGAATTCACCCCTCCACTTT
CASSYYPGTGNSPLHF
>TRBV30|TRBD1|few|TRBJ1-6
TGTGCCTGGAGTAGGGGACAGGACAATTCACCCCTCCACTTT
CAWSRGQDNSPLHF
>TRBV6-2/TRBV6-3|NA|NA|TRBJ2-5
TGTGCCAGCAGTTACGGAAATACTGGGACCCAGTACTTC
CASSYGNTGTQYF
>TRBV6-2/TRBV6-3|NA|NA|TRBJ2-1
TGTGCCAGCAGTTACGGGAGCTCCTACAATGAGCAGTTCTTC
CASSYGSSYNEQFF
>TRBV7-9|NA|few|TRBJ1-2
TGTGCCAGCAGCTTACGGGACGGGGACTATGGCTACACCTTC
CASSLRDGDYGYTF
>TRBV19|TRBD2|NA|TRBJ2-5
TGTGCCAGTAGCAGATCCGGGGGACTAGCGGGATTTTTGGAGACCCAGTACTTC
CASSRSGGLAGFLETQYF
>TRBV18|NA|once|TRBJ2-5
TGTGCCAGCTCACCACCTGTGGGGGTGGACGAGACCCAGTACTTC
CASSPPVGVDETQYF
>TRBV7-9|NA|NA|TRBJ1-1
TGTGCCAGCAGCCTCAGTTCAATGAACACTGAAGCTTTCTTT
CASSLSSMNTEAFF
>TRBV4-3|TRBD2|few|TRBJ2-2
TGCGCCAGCAGCCACGCCGCGGGGAGGGAGAGCGGGGAGCTGTTTTTT
CASSHAAGRESGELFF
>TRBV10-3|NA|NA|TRBJ2-7
TGTGCCATCCGGGGGGGGCAGGGGGCTGGAGAGCAGTACTTC
CAIRGGQGAGEQYF
>TRBV7-2|TRBD2|NA|TRBJ2-5
TGTGCCAGCAGCATCGGGACTAGCCTTCAAGAGACCCAGTACTTC
CASSIGTSLQETQYF
>TRBV5-6|NA|NA|TRBJ1-1
TGTGCCAGCAGCGACGATACAGAGGCGAACACTGAAGCTTTCTTT
CASSDDTEANTEAFF
>TRBV5-1|TRBD1|NA|TRBJ1-1
TGCGCCAGCAGCACGGGACAGGGGTATGAAGCTTTCTTT
CASSTGQGYEAFF
>TRBV6-2/TRBV6-3|TRBD2|medium-sized|TRBJ2-3
TGTGCCAGCAGTTACGGCTCGGGACTAGTCTCAGATACGCAGTATTTT
CASSYGSGLVSDTQYF
>TRBV6-2/TRBV6-3|TRBD2|few|TRBJ2-5
TGTGCCAGCAGTTACGGCGGGGGGCGTACCGGTCGGACCCAGTACTTC
CASSYGGGRTGRTQYF
>TRBV23-1|TRBD1|NA|TRBJ2-5
TGCGCCAGCAGTCAATCCCTCCCTCTACAGGGGGAAGAGACCCAGTACTTC
CASSQSLPLQGEETQYF
>TRBV3-1/TRBV3-2|TRBD1|NA|TRBJ1-3
TGTGCCAGCAACCACCGCTCAGGGGGGGGAAACACCATATATTTT
CASNHRSGGGNTIYF
>TRBV30|NA|few|TRBJ1-5
TGTGCCTGGTCACAGGGATATGGCAATCAGCCCCAGCATTTT
CAWSQGYGNQPQHF
>TRBV4-3|TRBD1|NA|TRBJ2-3
TGCGCCAGCAGCCAACACAGGGGGACAGATACGCAGTATTTT
CASSQHRGTDTQYF
>TRBV6-5|NA|NA|TRBJ2-7
TGTGCCAGCAGTTACTCGGGAGGGGGCAAGTCCTACGAGCAGTACTTC
CASSYSGGGKSYEQYF
>TRBV4-3|TRBD2|NA|TRBJ2-1
TGCGCCAGCAGCCGGGGACTAGCGGGAGATACATCCTACAATGAGCAGTTCTTC
CASSRGLAGDTSYNEQFF